This TCR beta chain was identified in a study of blood T cell repertoires in COVID-19. CDR3 length: 12 residues. V dropped 6 bases and J dropped 2 bases, with 6 bases sitting between them. As concerns this clone: Additional DNA sequences in this sample encode the identical CDR3.

Per the authors' pipeline: Reference gene primers were amplified, and this amplification served to estimate nucleated cell counts. Sequenced by immunoSEQ multiplex PCR; TCRdb stores in-frame clones only, minus some. That table furnishes V, J and clone size, whereas the DNA furnished D and trimming. The data hold around 320,000 clones, with approximately 86% observed a single time. The chain has TRBV12-3 or TRBV12-4 and TRBJ2-3; no definite D call. The TCR was taken from a man between 18 and 29 years old with active or convalescent COVID-19. The sequenced material came from peripheral blood. This chain's CDR3 is CASSPYTDTQYF. The CDR3 DNA reads as TGTGCCAGCAGCCCCTACACAGATACGCAGTATTTT.